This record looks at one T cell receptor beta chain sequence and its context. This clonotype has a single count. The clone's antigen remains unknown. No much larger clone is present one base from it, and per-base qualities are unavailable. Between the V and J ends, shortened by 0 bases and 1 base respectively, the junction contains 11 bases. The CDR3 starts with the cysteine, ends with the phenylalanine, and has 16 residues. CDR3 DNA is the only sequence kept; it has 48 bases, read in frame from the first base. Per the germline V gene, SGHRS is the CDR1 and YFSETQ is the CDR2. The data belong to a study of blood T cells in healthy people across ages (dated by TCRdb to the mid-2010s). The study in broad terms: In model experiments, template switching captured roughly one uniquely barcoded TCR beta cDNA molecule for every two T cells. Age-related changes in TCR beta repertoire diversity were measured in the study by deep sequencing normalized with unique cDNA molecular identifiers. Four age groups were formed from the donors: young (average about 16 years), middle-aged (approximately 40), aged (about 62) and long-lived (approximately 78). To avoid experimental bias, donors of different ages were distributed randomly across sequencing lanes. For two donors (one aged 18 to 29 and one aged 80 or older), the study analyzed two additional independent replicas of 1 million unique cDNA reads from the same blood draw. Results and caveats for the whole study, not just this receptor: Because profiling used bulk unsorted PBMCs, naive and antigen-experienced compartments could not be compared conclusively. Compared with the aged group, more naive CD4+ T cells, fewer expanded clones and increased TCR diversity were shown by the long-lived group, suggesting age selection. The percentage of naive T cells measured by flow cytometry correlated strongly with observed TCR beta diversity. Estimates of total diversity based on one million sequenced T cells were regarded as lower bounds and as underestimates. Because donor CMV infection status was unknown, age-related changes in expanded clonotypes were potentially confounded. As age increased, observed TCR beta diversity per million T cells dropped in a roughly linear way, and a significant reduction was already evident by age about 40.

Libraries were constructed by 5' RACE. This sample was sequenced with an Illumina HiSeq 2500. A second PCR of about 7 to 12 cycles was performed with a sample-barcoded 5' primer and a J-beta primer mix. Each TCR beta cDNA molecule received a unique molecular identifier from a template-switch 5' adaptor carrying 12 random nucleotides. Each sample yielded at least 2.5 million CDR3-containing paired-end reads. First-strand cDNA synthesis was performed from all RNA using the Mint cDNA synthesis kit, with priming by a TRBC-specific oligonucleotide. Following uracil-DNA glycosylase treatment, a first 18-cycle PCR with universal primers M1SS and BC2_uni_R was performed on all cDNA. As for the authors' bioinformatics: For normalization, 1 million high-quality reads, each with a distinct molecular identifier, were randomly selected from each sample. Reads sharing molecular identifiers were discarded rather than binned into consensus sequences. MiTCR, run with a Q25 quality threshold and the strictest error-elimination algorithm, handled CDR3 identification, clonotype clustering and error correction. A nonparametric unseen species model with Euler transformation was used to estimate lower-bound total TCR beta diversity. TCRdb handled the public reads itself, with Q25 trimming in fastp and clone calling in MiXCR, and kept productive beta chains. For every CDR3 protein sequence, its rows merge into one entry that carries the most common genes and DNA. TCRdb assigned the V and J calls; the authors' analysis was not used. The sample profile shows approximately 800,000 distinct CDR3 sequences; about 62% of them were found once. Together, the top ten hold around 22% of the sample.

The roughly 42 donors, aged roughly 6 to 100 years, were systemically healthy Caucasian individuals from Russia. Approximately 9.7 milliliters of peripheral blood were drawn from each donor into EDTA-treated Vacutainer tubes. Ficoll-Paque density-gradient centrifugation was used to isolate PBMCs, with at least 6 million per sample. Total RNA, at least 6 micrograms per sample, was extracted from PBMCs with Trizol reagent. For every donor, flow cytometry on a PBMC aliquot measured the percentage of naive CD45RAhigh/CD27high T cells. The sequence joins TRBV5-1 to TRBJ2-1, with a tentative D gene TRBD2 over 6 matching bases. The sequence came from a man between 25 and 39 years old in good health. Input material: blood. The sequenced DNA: TGCGCCAGCAGCTTGGAGGCGGGACGTTCCTACAATGAGCAGTTCTTC. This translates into CASSLEAGRSYNEQFF.